This record looks at one T cell receptor beta chain sequence and its context. The data stem from a study of T cell responses to AZD1222 COVID-19 vaccine. Generated by immunoSEQ multiplex PCR, the TCRdb table keeps only in-frame clones and is missing some. The table has some 150,000 clones, around 93% seen once; the top ten hold approximately 2%. Trimming cost V 6 bases and J 6 bases; bases outside gene matches: 11. Germline V gene lookup returns CDR1 KGHSH and CDR2 LQKENI. The CDR3 runs 16 residues. This clonotype originated in an adult in good health. The sample was peripheral blood, taken on day 0 of AZD1222 vaccination. This chain uses TRBV18 with TRBJ1-4; 9 bases are shared with TRBD1. CDR3 in DNA: TGTGCCAGCTCGAAACAGGGGGCAGGGGCGGATGAAAAACTGTTTTTT. Its protein product is CASSKQGAGADEKLFF. Drawing the rest from reference TRBV18 and TRBJ1-4, the complete variable domain is NAGVMQNPRHLVRRRGQEARLRCSPMKGHSHVYWYRQLPEEGLKFMVYLQKENIIDESGMPKERFSAEFPKEGPSILRIQQVVRGDSAAYFCASSKQGAGADEKLFFGSGTQLSVL.